The present entry profiles one T cell receptor beta chain with its context. The antigen is not known. The sample comes from a study of cytomegalovirus exposure and HLA in healthy donors. Points from the study as a whole: Reported findings show TCR beta sequences accurately forecast HLA-A and HLA-B alleles in most subjects. For most TCR beta V segments, an earlier analysis put the productive rate at about 90% or about 30% of the time.

Among the donors, all were healthy bone marrow donors. PCR amplification relied on 60 Vbeta primers (plus 13 Jbeta primers). Study processing details: Unique TCR beta chains numbered around 80 million in a later analysis, with roughly 9.9 million shared. Generated by immunoSEQ multiplex PCR, the TCRdb table keeps only in-frame clones and is missing some. V and J calls plus clone size are reproduced from that table; the DNA served to infer D and trimming. Among 110,000 to 150,000 clones listed, roughly four fifths were seen once. The CDR3 totals 11 residues. Germline V CDR1 and CDR2: MNHNS, SASEGT. Sequencing input: PBMCs. This receptor was obtained from a man younger than 35 in good health and CMV-seropositive. This chain connects TRBV6-1 to TRBJ1-2; 7 bases fit TRBD1. CDR3: CSGQGVYGYTF. The CDR3 DNA sequence: TGTTCAGGTCAGGGGGTTTACGGCTACACCTTC.